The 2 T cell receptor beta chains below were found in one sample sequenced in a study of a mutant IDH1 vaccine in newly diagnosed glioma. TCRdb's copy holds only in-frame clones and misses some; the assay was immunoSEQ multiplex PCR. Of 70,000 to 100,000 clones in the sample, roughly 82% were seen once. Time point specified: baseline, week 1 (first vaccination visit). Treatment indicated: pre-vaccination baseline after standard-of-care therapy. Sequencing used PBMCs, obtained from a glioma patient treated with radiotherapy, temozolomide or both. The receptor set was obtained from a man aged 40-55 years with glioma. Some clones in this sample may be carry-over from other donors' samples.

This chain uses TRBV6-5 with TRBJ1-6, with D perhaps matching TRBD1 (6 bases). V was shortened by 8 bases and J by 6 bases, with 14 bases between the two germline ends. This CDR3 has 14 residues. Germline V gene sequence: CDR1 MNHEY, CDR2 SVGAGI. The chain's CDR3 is CASGRGHPNSPLHF. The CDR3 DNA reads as TGTGCCAGCGGACGGGGACACCCTAATTCACCCCTCCACTTT.

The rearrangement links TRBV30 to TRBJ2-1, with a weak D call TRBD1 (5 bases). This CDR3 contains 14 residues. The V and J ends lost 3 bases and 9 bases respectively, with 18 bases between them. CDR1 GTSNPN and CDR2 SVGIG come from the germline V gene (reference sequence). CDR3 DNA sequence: TGTGCCTGGAGGCCACTGGGGCCGAAGAGTGAGCAGTTCTTC. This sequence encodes CAWRPLGPKSEQFF.